This TCR beta chain emerged from a study of cytomegalovirus exposure and HLA in healthy donors (dated by TCRdb to about 2017). Some background on the complete study: The 666 repertoires of the first cohort and the roughly 110 validation repertoires were produced on the same platform, according to a later analysis. A separate validation cohort of roughly 130 different subjects was used in addition to the roughly 670-subject first cohort. To predict cytomegalovirus infection status, the study brought together high-throughput TCR immunosequencing, statistical association of individual TCRs with disease status, and machine learning. The study was designed to test whether signatures of past pathogen exposure could be identified by cataloging public T cell receptors. Study-level results and caveats: In both the original and validation cohorts, the classifier was reported to diagnose cytomegalovirus status with high specificity and sensitivity. In the study, 150 to 200 TCR beta chains were listed as associated with cytomegalovirus. All 120 or so repertoires were used to score co-occurrence in the validation cohort in a later analysis, because that analysis had no HLA typing for the cohort. Of the cluster scores, roughly 93% were above 0 in a later analysis, which found that TCRs clustered in the first cohort also tended to co-occur in the approximately 110 validation repertoires. While some public TCRs were present in many individuals, most TCR sequences turned up only very rarely across donors. In vitro tests confirmed that a few of the cytomegalovirus-associated TCR beta chains recognize cytomegalovirus antigens. The authors suggested that the approach could potentially be generalized to other disease states and immunological phenotypes.

Looking up the germline V gene yields CDR1 SGDLS and CDR2 YYNGEE. Relative to germline, V is 0 bases shorter and J is 4 bases shorter, with 10 bases between their ends. The CDR3 contains 14 residues, cysteine and phenylalanine counted. Of the read, only the CDR3 DNA is kept; its 42 bases are in frame from base 1. The donors belonged to the validation cohort of around 130 subjects, which was separate from the 666-subject first cohort. The library relied on the immunoSEQ multiplex PCR assay. For the original study's pipeline: A statistical classification framework was developed to diagnose cytomegalovirus status using the catalog of TCR beta chain sequences. What TCRdb holds here is the immuneACCESS table cut down to in-frame rearrangements. Part of the clones is not present; checked against another copy, under half of the missing clones reflect an unresolved V gene, and the others are unexplained. D and trimming were read from the DNA, whereas the V and J calls and clone size are those reported in that table. The sample contains around 200,000 clones, roughly 77% of them found a single time. Roughly 1.2% of the sample is held by the ten biggest clonotypes.

In regard to this clone: Its antigen specificity is not known. No much larger clone is present one base from it, and per-base qualities are unavailable.

The sequence derives from a woman between 25 and 40 years old in good health and CMV-seronegative. The chain is encoded by TRBV9 joined to TRBJ2-5; no D gene can be assigned with confidence. The sample taken for sequencing was PBMCs. The DNA is as follows: TGTGCCAGCAGCGTAGGGCTTCGTCGAGAGACCCAGTACTTC. Its product reads: CASSVGLRRETQYF.